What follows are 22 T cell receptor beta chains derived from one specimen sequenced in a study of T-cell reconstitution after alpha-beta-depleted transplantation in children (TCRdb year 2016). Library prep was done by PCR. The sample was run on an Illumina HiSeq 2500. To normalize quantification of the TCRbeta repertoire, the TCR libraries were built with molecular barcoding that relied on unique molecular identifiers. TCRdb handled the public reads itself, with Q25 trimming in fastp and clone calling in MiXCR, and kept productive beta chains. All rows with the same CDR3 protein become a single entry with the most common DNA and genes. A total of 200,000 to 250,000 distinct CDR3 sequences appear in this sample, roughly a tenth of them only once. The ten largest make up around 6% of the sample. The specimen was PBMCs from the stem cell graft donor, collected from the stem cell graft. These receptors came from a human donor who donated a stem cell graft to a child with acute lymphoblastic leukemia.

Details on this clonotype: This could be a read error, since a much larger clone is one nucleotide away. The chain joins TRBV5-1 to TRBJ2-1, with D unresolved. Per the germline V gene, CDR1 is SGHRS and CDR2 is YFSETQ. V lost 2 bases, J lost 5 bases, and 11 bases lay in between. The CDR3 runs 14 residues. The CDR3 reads CASSLNLANNEQFF. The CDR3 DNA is TGCGCCAGCAGCTTAAATTTAGCTAACAATGAGCAGTTCTTC.

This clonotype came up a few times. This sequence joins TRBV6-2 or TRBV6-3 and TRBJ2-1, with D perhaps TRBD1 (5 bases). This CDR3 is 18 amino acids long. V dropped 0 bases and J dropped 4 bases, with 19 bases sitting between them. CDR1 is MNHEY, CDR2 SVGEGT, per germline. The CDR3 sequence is CASSYSTRVNGKYNEQFF. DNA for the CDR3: TGTGCCAGCAGTTACTCGACCAGGGTTAATGGGAAATACAATGAGCAGTTCTTC.

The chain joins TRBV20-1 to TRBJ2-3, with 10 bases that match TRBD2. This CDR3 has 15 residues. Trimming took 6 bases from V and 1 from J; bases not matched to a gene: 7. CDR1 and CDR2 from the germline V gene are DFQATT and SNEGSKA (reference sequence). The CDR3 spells CSAQKGTSGTDTQYF. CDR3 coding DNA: TGCAGTGCCCAAAAAGGGACTAGCGGCACAGATACGCAGTATTTT.

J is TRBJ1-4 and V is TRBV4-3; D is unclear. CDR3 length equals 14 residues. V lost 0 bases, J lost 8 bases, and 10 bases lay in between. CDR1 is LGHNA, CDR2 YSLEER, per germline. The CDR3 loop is CASSQDAVGEKLFF. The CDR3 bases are TGCGCCAGCAGCCAAGATGCAGTCGGCGAAAAACTGTTTTTT.

In DNA, the CDR3 is TGTGCCAGCAGCCAAACAACAGGGGCCGTCAGGAGAACTTTCTTT. Residues: CASSQTTGAVRRTFF. This chain uses TRBV3-1 with TRBJ1-1; 7 bases line up with TRBD1. The germline V gene encodes CDR1 LGHDT and CDR2 YNNKEL (reference sequence). The CDR3 contains 15 residues. The V gene end was trimmed by 2 bases and the J gene end by 12 bases; junction bases not matched to a gene: 15.

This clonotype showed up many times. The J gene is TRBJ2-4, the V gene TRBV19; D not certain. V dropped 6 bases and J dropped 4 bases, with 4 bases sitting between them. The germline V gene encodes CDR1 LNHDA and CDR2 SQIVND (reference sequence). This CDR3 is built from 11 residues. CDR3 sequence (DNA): TGTGCCAGTAGGTCAAAAAACATTCAGTACTTC. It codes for CASRSKNIQYF.

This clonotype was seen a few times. Here the CDR3 reads CSARGAPGQPTNEKLFF. CDR3 sequence (DNA): TGCAGTGCTAGAGGGGCCCCGGGCCAGCCAACTAATGAAAAACTGTTTTTT. The chain carries TRBV20-1 and TRBJ1-4; no reliable D call. The CDR3 totals 17 residues. Per germline, CDR1 DFQATT and CDR2 SNEGSKA (reference sequence). Trimming pared 1 base from V and 0 bases from J, leaving 15 bases between.

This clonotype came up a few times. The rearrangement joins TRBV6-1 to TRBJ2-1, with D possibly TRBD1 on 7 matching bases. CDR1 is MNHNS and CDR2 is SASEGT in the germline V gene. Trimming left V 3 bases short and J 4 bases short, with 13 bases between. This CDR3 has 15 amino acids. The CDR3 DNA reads TGTGCCAGCAGTGAGGAGGGGGCGGTGTACAATGAGCAGTTCTTC. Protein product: CASSEEGAVYNEQFF.

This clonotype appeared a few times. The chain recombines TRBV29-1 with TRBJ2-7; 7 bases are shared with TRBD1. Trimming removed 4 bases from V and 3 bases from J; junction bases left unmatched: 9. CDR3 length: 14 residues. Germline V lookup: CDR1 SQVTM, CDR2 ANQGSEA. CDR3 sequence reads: CSVAHTGENYEQYF. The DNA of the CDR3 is TGCAGCGTTGCTCATACAGGGGAAAACTACGAGCAGTACTTC.

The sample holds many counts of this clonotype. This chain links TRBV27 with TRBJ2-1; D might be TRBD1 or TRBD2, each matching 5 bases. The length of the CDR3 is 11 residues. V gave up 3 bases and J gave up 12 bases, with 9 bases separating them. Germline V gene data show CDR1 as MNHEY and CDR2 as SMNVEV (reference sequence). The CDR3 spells CASSFTGGQFF. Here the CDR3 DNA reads TGTGCCAGCAGTTTTACAGGAGGGCAGTTCTTC.

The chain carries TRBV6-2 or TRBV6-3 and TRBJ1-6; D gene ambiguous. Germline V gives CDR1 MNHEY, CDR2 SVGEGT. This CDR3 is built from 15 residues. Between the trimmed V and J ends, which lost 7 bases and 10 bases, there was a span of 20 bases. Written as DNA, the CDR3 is TGTGCCAGCACCCCTCTGCTGCGTGGGAGGTCACCCCTCCACTTT. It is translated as CASTPLLRGRSPLHF.

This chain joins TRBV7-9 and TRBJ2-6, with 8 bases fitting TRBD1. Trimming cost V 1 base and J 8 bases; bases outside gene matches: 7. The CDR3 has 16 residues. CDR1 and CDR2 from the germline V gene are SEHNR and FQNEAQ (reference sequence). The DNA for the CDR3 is TGTGCCAGCAGCTTAGTTTTCGGACAGGGTACCAACGTCCTGACTTTC. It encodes CASSLVFGQGTNVLTF.

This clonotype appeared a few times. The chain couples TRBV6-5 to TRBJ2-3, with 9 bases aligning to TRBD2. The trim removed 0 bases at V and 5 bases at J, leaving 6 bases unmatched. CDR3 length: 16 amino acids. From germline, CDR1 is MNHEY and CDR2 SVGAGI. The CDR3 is CASSYSGRGGEDTQYF. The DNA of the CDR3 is TGTGCCAGCAGTTACTCCGGGCGGGGGGGCGAAGATACGCAGTATTTT.

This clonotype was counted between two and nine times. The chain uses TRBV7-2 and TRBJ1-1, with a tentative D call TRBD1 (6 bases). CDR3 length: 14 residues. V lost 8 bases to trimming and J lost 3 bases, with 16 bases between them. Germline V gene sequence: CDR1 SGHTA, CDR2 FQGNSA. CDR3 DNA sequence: TGTGCCAGCCTGGAGGGGGTTGGGTACACTGAAGCTTTCTTT. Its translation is CASLEGVGYTEAFF.

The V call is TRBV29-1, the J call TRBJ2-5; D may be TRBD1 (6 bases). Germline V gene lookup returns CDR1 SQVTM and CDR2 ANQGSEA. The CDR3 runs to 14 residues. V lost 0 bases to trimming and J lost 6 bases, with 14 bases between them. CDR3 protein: CSVEDVAGVKTQYF. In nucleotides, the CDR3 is TGCAGCGTTGAAGATGTGGCAGGGGTAAAGACCCAGTACTTC.

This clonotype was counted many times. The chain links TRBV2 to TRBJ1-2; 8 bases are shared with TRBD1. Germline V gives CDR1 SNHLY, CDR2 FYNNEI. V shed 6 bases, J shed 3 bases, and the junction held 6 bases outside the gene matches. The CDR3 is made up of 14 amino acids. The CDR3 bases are TGTGCCAGCAGCCGGGACAGGCAAGACTATGGCTACACCTTC. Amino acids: CASSRDRQDYGYTF. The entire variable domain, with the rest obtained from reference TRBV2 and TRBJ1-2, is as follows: EPEVTQTPSHQVTQMGQEVILRCVPISNHLYFYWYRQILGQKVEFLVSFYNNEISEKSEIFDDQFSVERPDGSNFTLKIRSTKLEDSAMYFCASSRDRQDYGYTFGSGTRLTVV.

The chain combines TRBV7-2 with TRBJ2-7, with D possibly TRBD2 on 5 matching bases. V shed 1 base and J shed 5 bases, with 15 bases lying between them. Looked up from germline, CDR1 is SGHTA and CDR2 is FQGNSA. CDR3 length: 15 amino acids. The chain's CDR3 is CASSLGQSLGDEQYF. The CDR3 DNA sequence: TGTGCCAGCAGCTTAGGGCAATCATTGGGAGACGAGCAGTACTTC. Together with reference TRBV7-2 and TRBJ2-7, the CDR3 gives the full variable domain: GAGVSQSPSNKVTEKGKDVELRCDPISGHTALYWYRQSLGQGLEFLIYFQGNSAPDKSGLPSDRFSAERTGGSVSTLTIQRTQQEDSAVYLCASSLGQSLGDEQYFGPGTRLTVT.

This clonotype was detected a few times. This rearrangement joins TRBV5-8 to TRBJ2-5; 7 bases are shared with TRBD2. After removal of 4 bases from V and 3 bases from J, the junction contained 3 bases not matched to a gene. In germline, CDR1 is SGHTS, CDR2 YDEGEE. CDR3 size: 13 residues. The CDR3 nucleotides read TGTGCCAGCAGCCAGCTAGCGGAAGAGACCCAGTACTTC. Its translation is CASSQLAEETQYF.

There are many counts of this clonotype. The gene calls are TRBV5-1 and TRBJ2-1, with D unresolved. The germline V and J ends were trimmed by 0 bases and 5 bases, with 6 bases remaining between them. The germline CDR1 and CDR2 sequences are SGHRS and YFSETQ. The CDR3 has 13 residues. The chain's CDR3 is CASSLDPNNEQFF. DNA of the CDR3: TGCGCCAGCAGCTTGGATCCTAACAATGAGCAGTTCTTC. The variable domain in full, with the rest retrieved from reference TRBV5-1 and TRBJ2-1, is KAGVTQTPRYLIKTRGQQVTLSCSPISGHRSVSWYQQTPGQGLQFLFEYFSETQRNKGNFPGRFSGRQFSNSRSEMNVSTLELGDSALYLCASSLDPNNEQFFGPGTRLTVL.

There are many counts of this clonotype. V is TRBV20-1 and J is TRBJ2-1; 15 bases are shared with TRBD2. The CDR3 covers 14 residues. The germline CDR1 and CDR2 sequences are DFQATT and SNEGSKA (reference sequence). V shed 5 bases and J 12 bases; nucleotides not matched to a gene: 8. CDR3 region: CSAPWTSGGDWQFF. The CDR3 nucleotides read TGCAGTGCTCCCTGGACTAGCGGGGGGGACTGGCAGTTCTTC.

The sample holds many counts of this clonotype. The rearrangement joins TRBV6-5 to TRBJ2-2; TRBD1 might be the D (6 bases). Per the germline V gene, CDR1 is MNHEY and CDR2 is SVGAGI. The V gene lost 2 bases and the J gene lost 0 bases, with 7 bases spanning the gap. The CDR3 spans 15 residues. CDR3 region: CASSYQGTNTGELFF. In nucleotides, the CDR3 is TGTGCCAGCAGTTACCAGGGGACGAACACCGGGGAGCTGTTTTTT.

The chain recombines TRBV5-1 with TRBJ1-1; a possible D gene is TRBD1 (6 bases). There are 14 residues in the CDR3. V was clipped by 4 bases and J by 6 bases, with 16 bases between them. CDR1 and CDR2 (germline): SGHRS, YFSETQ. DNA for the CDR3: TGCGCCAGCAGCGCCCCCGGGGGCAGGTCTGAAGCTTTCTTT. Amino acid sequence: CASSAPGGRSEAFF.